This T cell receptor (beta chain) originates from a study of preoperative IRX-2 immunotherapy in early breast cancer. Repertoires were generated with immunoSEQ multiplex PCR, while TCRdb's copy carries only in-frame clones and drops some. Of under 30,000 clones in the sample, about 87% are singletons; the top ten hold roughly 29%. The treatment here: preoperative locoregional IRX-2 cytokine immunotherapy. This phase Ib study tested locoregional IRX-2 cytokine immunotherapy given before surgery. This clone was picked up one time. This receptor was obtained from a human donor with breast cancer. Sequenced material: tumor tissue, taken after IRX-2 immunotherapy.

The CDR3 DNA sequence: TGTGCCAGCAGCTCGACAGATGCCACGGGAGAAAAACTGTTTTTT. It translates to CASSSTDATGEKLFF. The chain employs TRBV5-6 and TRBJ1-4, with D tentatively TRBD1 (5 bases). This CDR3 spans 15 amino acids. V was clipped by 3 bases and J by 8 bases, with 17 bases between them. Germline-derived CDR1 and CDR2 are SGHDT and YYEEEE.